The 16 T cell receptor beta chains below were found in one sample sequenced in a study of regulatory T cells in long-lasting Graves disease. Stated time point: persistent/refractory GD, antithyroid drugs over 5 years with positive TRAb. The TCR library was made from RNA that had been extracted from PBMCs in TRIzol. Combining iRepertoire HTBI primers with Arm-PCR of CDR3 regions, the authors built TCR beta libraries. In TCRdb, the multiplex PCR reads were re-called with MiXCR into one record per CDR3 protein. The repertoire has 300,000 or so distinct CDR3 sequences, roughly a fifth of them found once; the top ten carry 25% to 35%. The source was peripheral blood mononuclear cells (PBMCs), collected when the disease was refractory, from a patient treated with antithyroid drugs. These receptor sequences come from a female donor with Graves disease.

The chain recombines TRBV12-3 or TRBV12-4 with TRBJ2-1; D is ambiguous. Between the trimmed V and J ends, which lost 10 bases and 8 bases, there was a span of 12 bases. The CDR3 contains 11 residues. Here the CDR3 reads CATTPTHEQFF. The CDR3 DNA sequence: TGTGCCACCACGCCGACCCATGAGCAGTTCTTC.

This clonotype appeared a few times. Since no conserved phenylalanine or tryptophan closes the CDR3, a read error is the likely cause. V usage is TRBV29-1 and J usage is TRBJ1-2; tentatively, D is TRBD1 (6 bases). This CDR3 is 12 amino acids long. V lost 6 bases, J lost 3 bases, and 11 bases lay in between. Germline V gene data show CDR1 as SQVTM and CDR2 as ANQGSEA. The CDR3 region is CSVRTDYYGYTL. The CDR3 nucleotides read TGCAGCGTCCGGACAGACTACTATGGCTACACCCTC.

This clonotype occurred many times. This chain links TRBV28 with TRBJ2-7; 15 bases are shared with TRBD2. Trimming at V came to 7 bases and at J to 2 bases, leaving 18 bases not matched to a gene. From germline, CDR1 is MDHEN and CDR2 SYDVKM. This CDR3 comprises 20 residues. The CDR3 region has the DNA TGTGCCAGCAATACAGATCCGGGACTAGCGGGAGGCGTACTCACCTACGAGCAGTACTTC. Translated: CASNTDPGLAGGVLTYEQYF.

The sample holds many counts of this clonotype. The chain is built from TRBV7-8 and TRBJ2-7; TRBD1 might be the D (6 bases). V lost 4 bases, J lost 3 bases, and 10 bases lay in between. CDR1 is SGHVS and CDR2 is FQNEAQ in the germline V gene. CDR3 length: 13 residues. The CDR3: CASSSWDIYEQYF. DNA of the CDR3: TGTGCCAGCAGCTCCTGGGACATCTACGAGCAGTACTTC.

This chain connects TRBV14 to TRBJ1-2, with D unresolved. Trimming removed 2 bases at V and 4 bases at J, with 14 bases between. The CDR3 covers 15 residues. Germline V gene sequence: CDR1 SGHDN, CDR2 FVKESK. In DNA, the CDR3 is TGTGCCAGCAGCCAAACTGTCATGGGTATCTATGGCTACACCTTC. Translating it yields CASSQTVMGIYGYTF.

This clonotype was seen more than once but under ten times. The chain employs TRBV5-1 and TRBJ2-5; TRBD1 aligns across 9 bases. The CDR3 loop spans 15 amino acids. Germline V gene data show CDR1 as SGHRS and CDR2 as YFSETQ. Trimming removed 6 bases from V and 1 base from J; junction bases left unmatched: 7. CDR3: CASNPGQGAQETQYF. In DNA, the CDR3 is TGCGCCAGCAACCCGGGACAGGGAGCCCAAGAGACCCAGTACTTC. The full variable domain, in which reference TRBV5-1 and TRBJ2-5 provide the parts outside the CDR3, is KAGVTQTPRYLIKTRGQQVTLSCSPISGHRSVSWYQQTPGQGLQFLFEYFSETQRNKGNFPGRFSGRQFSNSRSEMNVSTLELGDSALYLCASNPGQGAQETQYFGPGTRLLVL.

This clonotype was recorded at least ten times. CDR3 DNA sequence: TGCGCCAGCAGTGGGGACCGACTATTGAACACTGAAGCTTTCTTT. As protein: CASSGDRLLNTEAFF. This sequence joins TRBV10-1 and TRBJ1-1; TRBD1 is a possible D gene (5 bases). CDR1 is WNHNN, CDR2 SYGVQD, per germline (reference sequence). This CDR3 contains 15 residues. The V and J ends lost 4 bases and 0 bases respectively, with 12 bases between them.

The chain joins TRBV30 to TRBJ2-1, with unresolved D. The J call is uncertain, as TRBJ2-5 better fits the DNA end. The germline V gene encodes CDR1 GTSNPN and CDR2 SVGIG (reference sequence). This CDR3 is built from 11 residues. The CDR3 reads CAWSVARTQYF. CDR3 coding DNA: TGTGCCTGGAGTGTAGCGCGGACCCAGTACTTC.

On this clonotype itself: Being one base from a much bigger clone, this may be a read error. The CDR3 carries no conserved terminal phenylalanine or tryptophan, so it likely arises from a read error. The V gene is TRBV28, the J gene TRBJ1-2, with D possibly being TRBD1 (5 bases). Germline CDR1 and CDR2: MDHEN and SYDVKM. The CDR3 is 12 residues long. Trimming took 8 bases from V and 5 from J, leaving 12 bases between them. The CDR3 loop is CASLVKGYGYTL. The CDR3, as DNA: TGTGCCAGCCTAGTTAAGGGGTATGGCTACACCCTC.

Ten or more counts support this clonotype. The genes are TRBV6-1 and TRBJ2-7; D uncertain. The CDR3 totals 14 residues. Germline V gene data show CDR1 as MNHNS and CDR2 as SASEGT. Trimming pared 4 bases from V and 1 base from J, leaving 11 bases between. CDR3 coding DNA: TGTGCCAGCAGTGCGCAACGAAGATCCTACGAGCAGTACTTC. It yields the protein CASSAQRRSYEQYF.

About this clonotype: This sequence is one base from a far larger clone and is likely a read error. This sequence joins TRBV7-9 and TRBJ2-5; 8 positions agree with TRBD1. The CDR3 covers 15 residues. From germline, CDR1 is SEHNR and CDR2 FQNEAQ (reference sequence). In DNA, the CDR3 is TGTGCCGGCAGCTTAAGGGGGACAGGTCCAGAGACCCAGTACTTC. This gives the protein CAGSLRGTGPETQYF.

This clonotype was recorded at least ten times. CDR3 in amino acids: CSARVSGGAPEQYF. The CDR3 nucleotides read TGCAGTGCTAGAGTAAGCGGGGGGGCTCCCGAGCAGTACTTC. V gene TRBV20-1 combines with J gene TRBJ2-7; 10 bases align to TRBD2. There are 14 residues in the CDR3. V trimming: 1 base; J trimming: 6 bases; junction bases outside the gene matches: 6. Germline-derived CDR1 and CDR2 are DFQATT and SNEGSKA (reference sequence).

The chain links TRBV19 to TRBJ1-5, with TRBD1 matching 8 bases. J lost 0 bases, V lost 9 bases, and 7 bases had no gene match. This CDR3 spans 15 amino acids. CDR1 and CDR2 (germline): LNHDA, SQIVND (reference sequence). This CDR3 reads CASGDRHYSNQPQHF. In DNA, the CDR3 is TGTGCCAGCGGGGACAGGCATTATAGCAATCAGCCCCAGCATTTT.

The table lists this clonotype with a few counts. The chain links TRBV10-3 to TRBJ1-3; D remains unclear. The germline V and J ends were trimmed by 6 bases and 4 bases, with 10 bases remaining between them. The CDR3 is made up of 13 amino acids. Per germline, CDR1 ENHRY and CDR2 SYGVKD. The CDR3 loop is CAIRPEGGNTIYF. The CDR3 coding sequence is TGTGCCATCAGGCCCGAGGGAGGAAACACCATATATTTT.

About this clonotype itself: This may stem from a read error, because a much larger clone lies one nucleotide away. V usage is TRBV2 and J usage is TRBJ2-5; D gene ambiguous. Germline V lookup: CDR1 SNHLY, CDR2 FYNNEI. With 7 bases removed from V and 1 base from J, the gap between germline ends came to 13 bases. CDR3 length: 14 residues. As DNA, the CDR3 is TGTGCCAGCATCTTAACGGAATCCCAAGAGACCCAGTACTTC. This translates into CASILTESQETQYF.

This clonotype was counted at least ten times. The chain uses TRBV7-9 and TRBJ1-5, with D possibly TRBD1 on 6 matching bases. V shed 4 bases and J shed 0 bases, with 10 bases lying between them. CDR1 and CDR2 (germline): SEHNR, FQNEAQ (reference sequence). There are 15 residues in the CDR3. The DNA of the CDR3 is TGTGCCAGCAGCTCACAGGGTAATAGCAATCAGCCCCAGCATTTT. Its translation: CASSSQGNSNQPQHF.